These 9 T cell receptor beta chains were sequenced from one sample in a study of CD8 T cells in Susac syndrome. Random hexamers primed reverse transcription of roughly 0.5 to 1 ug RNA. TCRdb redid the calling of the immunoSEQ multiplex PCR reads with MiXCR, one entry per CDR3 protein. The table lists roughly 400,000 distinct CDR3 sequences, 85% of them singletons, with about 0.12% in the top ten. The sample comprised CD8+ T cells from PBMCs. These receptors were obtained from a human donor with multiple sclerosis.

This rearrangement joins TRBV12-3 or TRBV12-4 to TRBJ2-5; no firm D call. This CDR3 is 14 amino acids long. The germline V and J ends were trimmed by 5 bases and 5 bases, with 15 bases remaining between them. CDR3 sequence (DNA): TGTGCCAGCAGTCCCCGGGCCAAGGAGGAGACCCAGTACTTC. Its translation is CASSPRAKEETQYF.

The V and J genes are TRBV27 and TRBJ1-1; D not certain. The germline V gene has CDR1 MNHEY and CDR2 SMNVEV (reference sequence). V was shortened by 2 bases and J by 1 base, with 11 bases between the two germline ends. CDR3 length: 15 amino acids. Here the CDR3 reads CASSLDQAGNTEAFF. The CDR3 DNA sequence: TGTGCCAGCAGTTTAGACCAGGCTGGGAACACTGAAGCTTTCTTT.

This chain uses TRBV6-5 with TRBJ2-1; unclear D gene. This CDR3 spans 13 amino acids. V was clipped by 5 bases and J by 7 bases, with 12 bases between them. The germline V gene has CDR1 MNHEY and CDR2 SVGAGI. CDR3 loop: CASSPGRWNEQFF. The CDR3 nucleotides read TGTGCCAGCAGTCCCGGACGTTGGAATGAGCAGTTCTTC.

This clonotype was counted a single time. This rearrangement joins TRBV13 to TRBJ2-7, with 7 bases fitting TRBD1. The V gene end was trimmed by 2 bases and the J gene end by 3 bases; junction bases not matched to a gene: 4. CDR3 length: 14 amino acids. Germline lookup yields CDR1 PRHDT and CDR2 FYEKMQ (reference sequence). The CDR3 DNA is TGTGCCAGCAGCTTAATACCAGGGGGCTACGAGCAGTACTTC. This sequence encodes CASSLIPGGYEQYF.

The chain joins TRBV4-1 to TRBJ2-7; a weak D match, TRBD2 (5 bases). Germline CDR1 and CDR2: MGHRA and YSYEKL. Trimming cost V 1 base and J 3 bases, with 10 bases left between them. This CDR3 is built from 14 residues. The CDR3 protein is CASSQVSSLYEQYF. The CDR3, as DNA: TGCGCCAGCAGCCAAGTATCTAGCCTCTACGAGCAGTACTTC.

The chain has TRBV5-4 and TRBJ1-1; 7 bases line up with TRBD1. Germline V CDR1 and CDR2: SGHNT, YYREEE (reference sequence). The J segment lost 7 bases and the V segment lost 4 bases, leaving 10 bases of the junction unmatched. The CDR3 runs to 14 residues. The CDR3 sequence is CASSKGTASLEAFF. The CDR3 nucleotides read TGTGCCAGCAGCAAGGGGACAGCTTCACTTGAAGCTTTCTTT.

The chain recombines TRBV30 with TRBJ2-3; no definite D call. The V gene lost 1 base and the J gene lost 0 bases, with 20 bases spanning the gap. Germline values: CDR1 GTSNPN, CDR2 SVGIG (reference sequence). CDR3 length: 18 residues. CDR3 sequence: CAWSGVRPLPHSTDTQYF. CDR3 DNA sequence: TGTGCCTGGAGTGGTGTCAGGCCCCTTCCTCATAGCACAGATACGCAGTATTTT. The full variable domain, with the rest looked up from reference TRBV30 and TRBJ2-3, is SQTIHQWPATLVQPVGSPLSLECTVEGTSNPNLYWYRQAAGRGLQLLFYSVGIGQISSEVPQNLSASRPQDRQFILSSKKLLLSDSGFYLCAWSGVRPLPHSTDTQYFGPGTRLTVL.

This clonotype showed up just a few times. This chain links TRBV2 with TRBJ2-7, with 9 positions matching TRBD1. Trimming cost V 6 bases and J 6 bases; bases outside gene matches: 9. Germline values: CDR1 SNHLY, CDR2 FYNNEI. The CDR3 runs 14 residues. This chain's CDR3 is CASRSGTGIFEQYF. In DNA form, the CDR3 reads TGTGCCAGCAGGTCCGGGACAGGGATTTTCGAGCAGTACTTC.

V gene TRBV4-1 combines with J gene TRBJ2-3, with 12 bases that match TRBD1. V lost 2 bases, J lost 2 bases, and 8 bases stayed unmatched. The V gene's germline CDR1 is MGHRA and CDR2 YSYEKL. The CDR3 spans 18 residues. CDR3 coding DNA: TGCGCCAGCAGCCAATTAGGGGGACAGGGGGCTTCCACAGATACGCAGTATTTT. This gives the protein CASSQLGGQGASTDTQYF.